These T cell receptor beta chains were read from a single sample in a study of blood T cell repertoires in COVID-19. Data came from immunoSEQ multiplex PCR; TCRdb stores just in-frame clones and leaves some out. The data show approximately 210,000 clones, around 85% seen once. Sequencing was carried out using peripheral blood. The receptors shown here come from a man aged 55 to 70 with COVID-19, enrolled during active disease. CDR3s include the opening cysteine and the closing phenylalanine or tryptophan. Each record gives: J gene, D gene, V gene, clone size, CDR3 protein, CDR3 DNA. The D gene is left open where the match is weak. Rows may omit the clone size; those that give it use once, few, many or a size class.

j_gene: TRBJ1-1
d_gene: -
v_gene: TRBV6-5
abundance: -
CDR3aa: CASMRPGKNTEAFF
CDR3nt: TGTGCCAGCATGAGGCCGGGGAAGAACACTGAAGCTTTCTTT

j_gene: TRBJ2-1
d_gene: -
v_gene: TRBV27
abundance: few
CDR3aa: CASSLRGNQLGEQFF
CDR3nt: TGTGCCAGCAGTTTACGAGGGAACCAGCTCGGTGAGCAGTTCTTC

j_gene: TRBJ1-1
d_gene: -
v_gene: TRBV7-9
abundance: -
CDR3aa: CASSLGPGAEAFF
CDR3nt: TGTGCCAGCAGCTTAGGTCCCGGGGCTGAAGCTTTCTTT

j_gene: TRBJ1-5
d_gene: TRBD1
v_gene: TRBV6-6
abundance: -
CDR3aa: CASSRTGLNQPQHF
CDR3nt: TGTGCCAGCAGCAGGACAGGACTAAATCAGCCCCAGCATTTT

j_gene: TRBJ2-7
d_gene: TRBD2
v_gene: TRBV6-2/TRBV6-3
abundance: -
CDR3aa: CASSPGLAGGWEQYF
CDR3nt: TGTGCCAGCAGCCCGGGACTAGCGGGAGGTTGGGAGCAGTACTTC

j_gene: TRBJ2-6
d_gene: -
v_gene: TRBV4-3
abundance: -
CDR3aa: CASSQDFGESGANVLTF
CDR3nt: TGCGCCAGCAGCCAAGATTTCGGGGAGTCTGGGGCCAACGTCCTGACTTTC

j_gene: TRBJ1-2
d_gene: TRBD1
v_gene: TRBV6-6
abundance: few
CDR3aa: CASSHMPTGGTNYGYTF
CDR3nt: TGTGCCAGCAGTCACATGCCTACAGGGGGCACTAACTATGGCTACACCTTC

j_gene: TRBJ1-3
d_gene: -
v_gene: TRBV30
abundance: few
CDR3aa: CAWSGRSGNTIYF
CDR3nt: TGTGCCTGGAGTGGGAGATCTGGAAACACCATATATTTT

j_gene: TRBJ2-7
d_gene: -
v_gene: TRBV7-2
abundance: once
CDR3aa: CASSLSGKYEQYF
CDR3nt: TGTGCCAGCAGCTTATCGGGGAAATACGAGCAGTACTTC

j_gene: TRBJ1-2
d_gene: TRBD1
v_gene: TRBV30
abundance: -
CDR3aa: CAWSVEGARGYTF
CDR3nt: TGTGCCTGGAGTGTTGAGGGGGCGCGGGGCTACACCTTC

j_gene: TRBJ2-2
d_gene: TRBD1
v_gene: TRBV9
abundance: -
CDR3aa: CASSKTTGLITGELFF
CDR3nt: TGTGCCAGCAGCAAGACGACAGGGTTGATCACCGGGGAGCTGTTTTTT

j_gene: TRBJ2-1
d_gene: TRBD2
v_gene: TRBV11-2
abundance: -
CDR3aa: CASSLDPISGAEQFF
CDR3nt: TGTGCCAGCAGCTTAGACCCAATCAGCGGGGCTGAGCAGTTCTTC

j_gene: TRBJ1-1
d_gene: -
v_gene: TRBV7-2
abundance: -
CDR3aa: CASSSRGGTEAFF
CDR3nt: TGTGCCAGCAGCTCCCGGGGGGGAACTGAAGCTTTCTTT

j_gene: TRBJ1-1
d_gene: -
v_gene: TRBV5-4
abundance: -
CDR3aa: CASSLARGAGTEAFF
CDR3nt: TGTGCCAGCAGCTTGGCAAGGGGCGCGGGGACTGAAGCTTTCTTT

j_gene: TRBJ1-5
d_gene: -
v_gene: TRBV7-9
abundance: -
CDR3aa: CASSLGAGNQPQHF
CDR3nt: TGTGCCAGCAGCCTGGGAGCGGGGAATCAGCCCCAGCATTTT

j_gene: TRBJ2-7
d_gene: -
v_gene: TRBV3-1/TRBV3-2
abundance: -
CDR3aa: CASSQVVSYEQYF
CDR3nt: TGTGCCAGCAGCCAAGTTGTCAGCTACGAGCAGTACTTC

j_gene: TRBJ2-5
d_gene: TRBD1
v_gene: TRBV6-5
abundance: -
CDR3aa: CASSLQGTETQYF
CDR3nt: TGTGCCAGCAGCCTACAGGGGACGGAGACCCAGTACTTC

j_gene: TRBJ1-4
d_gene: -
v_gene: TRBV30
abundance: -
CDR3aa: CAWREGAATNEKLFF
CDR3nt: TGTGCCTGGAGGGAGGGAGCTGCAACTAATGAAAAACTGTTTTTT

j_gene: TRBJ1-1
d_gene: -
v_gene: TRBV6-1
abundance: -
CDR3aa: CASSEVGASVRAFF
CDR3nt: TGTGCCAGCAGTGAAGTAGGGGCCTCGGTCCGAGCTTTCTTT

j_gene: TRBJ1-1
d_gene: TRBD1
v_gene: TRBV6-2/TRBV6-3
abundance: -
CDR3aa: CASSYSPDRVRGEAFF
CDR3nt: TGTGCCAGCAGTTACTCCCCGGACAGGGTAAGGGGTGAAGCTTTCTTT

j_gene: TRBJ2-7
d_gene: -
v_gene: TRBV19
abundance: -
CDR3aa: CASSGHVGQFYEQYF
CDR3nt: TGTGCCAGTAGTGGTCACGTGGGGCAGTTCTACGAGCAGTACTTC

j_gene: TRBJ1-6
d_gene: -
v_gene: TRBV11-2
abundance: -
CDR3aa: CASSLRQMNSPLHF
CDR3nt: TGTGCCAGCAGCCTACGACAGATGAATTCACCCCTCCACTTT

j_gene: TRBJ2-7
d_gene: TRBD2
v_gene: TRBV5-1
abundance: -
CDR3aa: CASTLGGGGDEQYF
CDR3nt: TGCGCCAGCACCTTAGGAGGTGGGGGGGACGAGCAGTACTTC

j_gene: TRBJ2-1
d_gene: TRBD1
v_gene: TRBV4-3
abundance: -
CDR3aa: CASSQEWTGVDDEQFF
CDR3nt: TGCGCCAGCAGCCAAGAATGGACAGGGGTTGACGATGAGCAGTTCTTC

j_gene: TRBJ1-6
d_gene: TRBD1
v_gene: TRBV3-1/TRBV3-2
abundance: -
CDR3aa: CASSPGQGASNSPLHF
CDR3nt: TGTGCCAGCAGCCCTGGACAGGGGGCCTCAAATTCACCCCTCCACTTT

j_gene: TRBJ2-3
d_gene: TRBD2
v_gene: TRBV24-1
abundance: -
CDR3aa: CATGRRELGTDTQYF
CDR3nt: TGTGCCACCGGGAGGCGGGAGCTGGGCACAGATACGCAGTATTTT